What follows is one TCR beta chain and its context. Its antigen is currently not known. Per-base quality was not reported, and no clone a single base away is much larger than it. This sample was taken from a study of blood T cells in healthy people across ages (dated by TCRdb to 2013 to 2016). Context from the whole study: Template switching captured roughly one uniquely barcoded TCR beta cDNA molecule per two T cells in model experiments. Using deep sequencing normalized with unique cDNA molecular identifiers, the study measured how TCR beta repertoire diversity changes with age. Donors were grouped into four age groups: young (average roughly 16 years), middle-aged (under 40), aged (about 60) and long-lived (less than 85). To avoid experimental bias, donors of different ages were distributed randomly across sequencing lanes. The study analyzed two additional independent replicas of 1 million unique cDNA reads from the same blood draw for two donors, one aged 18 to 30 and one aged 80 or older. On the study overall, not on this receptor specifically: Observed TCR beta diversity per million T cells fell roughly linearly with age, and a significant reduction was already apparent by age around 40. Since profiling was done on bulk unsorted PBMCs, naive and antigen-experienced compartments could not be conclusively compared. A strong correlation was found between observed TCR beta diversity and the percentage of naive T cells measured by flow cytometry. Donor CMV infection status was unknown, potentially confounding age-related changes in expanded clonotypes. Total diversity estimates from one million sequenced T cells were considered lower bounds and underestimates. The long-lived group showed more naive CD4+ T cells, fewer expanded clones and increased TCR diversity than the aged group, suggesting age selection.

Receptors were amplified or captured by 5' RACE. The sequencing machine was an Illumina HiSeq 2500. The second PCR ran for about 7 to 11 cycles and used a J-beta primer mix along with a sample-barcoded 5' primer. A template-switch 5' adaptor carrying 12 random nucleotides introduced a unique molecular identifier onto each TCR beta cDNA molecule. At least 3 million CDR3-containing paired-end reads were obtained from each sample. First-strand cDNA synthesis was performed from all RNA using the Mint cDNA synthesis kit, with priming by a TRBC-specific oligonucleotide. All cDNA was treated with uracil-DNA glycosylase and then went through a first 18-cycle PCR with the universal primers M1SS and BC2_uni_R. In the authors' own workflow: Normalization of each sample was performed by random selection of 1 million high-quality reads, each carrying a distinct molecular identifier. Instead of being binned into consensus sequences, reads with shared molecular identifiers were discarded. MiTCR, set to a Q25 quality threshold and the strictest error-elimination algorithm, was used for CDR3 identification, clonotype clustering and error correction. A nonparametric unseen species model with Euler transformation was used to estimate a lower bound on total TCR beta diversity. TCRdb reran the public reads through fastp at Q25 and MiXCR, keeping productive beta chains. Entries that share a CDR3 protein sequence are merged under the most common genes and DNA. The V and J calls reflect TCRdb's pipeline rather than the authors' work. For this sample there are roughly 730,000 distinct CDR3 sequences; just over 55% appear just once. In total, the top ten clones hold around a quarter of the sample.

The cysteine opens and the phenylalanine closes a CDR3 of 13 amino acids. Of the read, only the CDR3 DNA is kept; its 39 bases are in frame from base 1. Via the germline V gene (reference sequence), CDR1 is LNHNV and CDR2 YYDKDF. Donors were 30 to 45 systemically healthy Caucasian individuals from Russia aged roughly 6 to 95 years. Each donor gave ten milliliters of peripheral blood, collected into EDTA-treated Vacutainer tubes. Ficoll-Paque density-gradient centrifugation was used to isolate PBMCs, with at least 6 million obtained per sample. Total RNA, at least 5 micrograms per sample, was extracted from PBMCs with Trizol reagent. The percentages of naive CD45RAhigh/CD27high T cells were determined by flow cytometry on a PBMC aliquot from every donor.

The chain was built from TRBV15 and TRBJ2-4; the D segment cannot be called with confidence. The J call may be mistaken, given a closer DNA end match to TRBJ2-5. The TCR was taken from a man aged 40-49 years in good health. The sample was blood. The DNA sequence follows: TGTGCCACCAGCAGAGCATTGGAAGAGACCCAGTACTTC. Translated, it gives CATSRALEETQYF.